Below, 22 T cell receptor beta chains from the same sample are listed, as sequenced in a study of blood T cell repertoires in COVID-19. Sequenced by immunoSEQ multiplex PCR; TCRdb stores in-frame clones only, minus some. The table has about 380,000 clones, 85% seen once. Sequenced sample: peripheral blood. The receptors derive from a woman in her late teens or twenties with acute or convalescent COVID-19.

The J gene is TRBJ1-1, the V gene TRBV27, with 7 bases aligning to TRBD1. Losses at the gene ends were 3 bases for V and 6 bases for J; bases not matched to a gene: 4. Germline V gene sequence: CDR1 MNHEY, CDR2 SMNVEV (reference sequence). This CDR3 is built from 13 residues. The CDR3 DNA sequence: TGTGCCAGCAGTTTCTACCAGGGGGCTGAAGCTTTCTTT. It specifies CASSFYQGAEAFF.

This sequence joins TRBV11-2 and TRBJ2-4, with 9 positions matching TRBD1. After removal of 2 bases from V and 9 bases from J, the junction contained 5 bases not matched to a gene. Germline-derived CDR1 and CDR2 are SGHAT and FQNNGV. The CDR3 length is 14 residues. Here the CDR3 DNA reads TGTGCCAGCAGCTTACGGGACAGGGATAGCATTCAGTACTTC. Translation gives CASSLRDRDSIQYF.

The chain uses TRBV14 and TRBJ1-1; 9 positions agree with TRBD1. V dropped 3 bases and J dropped 4; count of bases not matched to a gene: 6. This CDR3 contains 15 residues. CDR1 and CDR2 (germline): SGHDN, FVKESK. In DNA form, the CDR3 reads TGTGCCAGCAGCCAGCTACAGGGGGCTTTCACTGAAGCTTTCTTT. Translating gives CASSQLQGAFTEAFF. The full variable domain, in which reference TRBV14 and TRBJ1-1 provide the parts outside the CDR3, is EAGVTQFPSHSVIEKGQTVTLRCDPISGHDNLYWYRRVMGKEIKFLLHFVKESKQDESGMPNNRFLAERTGGTYSTLKVQPAELEDSGVYFCASSQLQGAFTEAFFGQGTRLTVV.

The chain carries TRBV5-1 and TRBJ2-2; 7 bases map to TRBD1. CDR1 SGHRS and CDR2 YFSETQ come from the germline V gene. V was clipped by 1 base and J by 5 bases; unmatched bases: 5. The CDR3 has 15 amino acids. This CDR3 reads CASSLTGERTGELFF. The DNA for the CDR3 is TGCGCCAGCAGCTTGACAGGGGAGAGAACCGGGGAGCTGTTTTTT.

The chain uses TRBV7-9 and TRBJ2-1; no firm D call. The CDR3 totals 11 residues. Trimming shortened V by 5 bases and J by 7 bases, and 6 bases separated the two germline ends. CDR1 SEHNR and CDR2 FQNEAQ come from the germline V gene (reference sequence). The CDR3 here is CASSLTNEQFF. CDR3 in DNA: TGTGCCAGCAGCCTAACGAATGAGCAGTTCTTC.

The V and J genes are TRBV7-9 and TRBJ1-5, with D tentatively TRBD1 (6 bases). The germline V gene encodes CDR1 SEHNR and CDR2 FQNEAQ (reference sequence). The CDR3 is made up of 14 amino acids. The V gene lost 4 bases and the J gene lost 3 bases, with 10 bases spanning the gap. CDR3 coding DNA: TGTGCCAGCAGCTCCGGACAGTACAATCAGCCCCAGCATTTT. This sequence encodes CASSSGQYNQPQHF.

This clone was found a few times. Here the CDR3 DNA reads TGTGCCAGCAGTGAAAGTAGGCAGGGGGCTCAGCCCCAGCATTTT. It is translated as CASSESRQGAQPQHF. This sequence joins TRBV2 and TRBJ1-5; 8 bases match TRBD1. The V segment lost 2 bases and the J segment 6 bases; nucleotides outside the gene matches: 6. Germline V CDR1 and CDR2: SNHLY, FYNNEI. There are 15 residues in the CDR3.

V and J are TRBV19 and TRBJ1-1; D not certain. V lost 3 bases and J 5 bases, leaving 13 bases between the germline ends. The CDR3 runs to 14 residues. Per germline, CDR1 LNHDA and CDR2 SQIVND (reference sequence). This CDR3 is CASSISGRRTEAFF. The CDR3 nucleotides read TGTGCCAGTAGTATTTCGGGTAGGCGGACTGAAGCTTTCTTT.

The CDR3: CASTIGGGTEAFF. The CDR3 bases are TGTGCCAGCACCATAGGGGGGGGCACTGAAGCTTTCTTT. V is TRBV28 and J is TRBJ1-1, with D possibly matching TRBD1 (6 bases). The CDR3 spans 13 residues. V lost 7 bases and J 4 bases, leaving 13 bases between the germline ends. Germline CDR1 reads MDHEN; CDR2 reads SYDVKM.

The chain has TRBV10-1 and TRBJ2-1; 8 nucleotides agree with TRBD2. This CDR3 is 15 amino acids long. Germline-derived CDR1 and CDR2 are WNHNN and SYGVQD (reference sequence). The trim removed 2 bases at V and 9 bases at J, leaving 9 bases unmatched. For the CDR3, the DNA is TGCGCCAGCAGTGAGGGGACCGGGAGGGGCCTTGAGCAGTTCTTC. It specifies CASSEGTGRGLEQFF.

Notes on this clone: Other DNA sequences in this specimen translate into the identical CDR3. This sequence joins TRBV18 and TRBJ2-5, with 8 bases identical to TRBD1. Germline V lookup: CDR1 KGHSH, CDR2 LQKENI. The CDR3 extends over 14 amino acids. J gave up 4 bases and V 0 bases, and 1 base lay outside the gene matches. The CDR3 is CASSPPTGGETQYF. CDR3 bases: TGTGCCAGCTCACCACCTACAGGGGGAGAGACCCAGTACTTC.

The chain has TRBV6-4 and TRBJ2-3; 10 bases agree with TRBD2. Germline V gene lookup returns CDR1 MRHNA and CDR2 SNTAGT. CDR3 size: 15 residues. Germline trimming cut 6 bases from V and 0 bases from J; bases unmatched to any gene: 3. CDR3 sequence (DNA): TGTGCCAGCAGGGAGACTAGCGGGAGCACAGATACGCAGTATTTT. Its protein is CASRETSGSTDTQYF.

The V and J genes are TRBV6-1 and TRBJ1-2; TRBD1 matches at 7 bases. Germline CDR1 reads MNHNS; CDR2 reads SASEGT. V shed 1 base and J 4 bases; nucleotides not matched to a gene: 3. This CDR3 spans 14 amino acids. The DNA of the CDR3 is TGTGCCAGCAGTGAAGGAGGGACAGTCTATGGCTACACCTTC. This gives the protein CASSEGGTVYGYTF.

This sequence joins TRBV2 and TRBJ2-7; 9 positions agree with TRBD1. Germline V lookup: CDR1 SNHLY, CDR2 FYNNEI. Germline trimming cut 9 bases from V and 6 bases from J; bases unmatched to any gene: 21. The CDR3 covers 17 residues. The CDR3 bases are TGTGCCAGAGGACAGGGGAAGCGTAGCTGCGCCTTCTGCGAGCAGTACTTC. Its protein product is CARGQGKRSCAFCEQYF.

This clone was found once. The V gene is TRBV14, the J gene TRBJ1-5, with D hard to call. Trimming removed 1 base from V and 7 bases from J, with 14 bases in between. The length of the CDR3 is 15 residues. Germline V CDR1 and CDR2: SGHDN, FVKESK. The CDR3 here is CASSQAGDPGQPQHF. For the CDR3, the DNA is TGTGCCAGCAGCCAAGCAGGAGATCCGGGGCAGCCCCAGCATTTT.

The gene calls are TRBV29-1 and TRBJ2-7, with 8 nucleotides matching TRBD1. The CDR3 is made up of 13 amino acids. Trimming cost V 3 bases and J 3 bases; bases outside gene matches: 4. Germline loops: CDR1 SQVTM, CDR2 ANQGSEA. CDR3 nucleotides: TGCAGCGTTGAGCATGGACAGGGCTACGAGCAGTACTTC. It codes for CSVEHGQGYEQYF.

The V and J genes are TRBV10-3 and TRBJ1-5; D may be TRBD1 (5 bases). V shed 0 bases and J shed 6 bases, with 12 bases lying between them. Germline V gene data show CDR1 as ENHRY and CDR2 as SYGVKD. CDR3 length: 15 residues. DNA of the CDR3: TGTGCCATCAGTGAGTCAGGGGCCGTTGGTCAGCCCCAGCATTTT. The encoded protein is CAISESGAVGQPQHF.

This clone was counted once. The chain uses TRBV9 and TRBJ1-2, with 10 bases lining up with TRBD1. Trimming cost V 4 bases and J 6 bases; bases outside gene matches: 12. This CDR3 region has 16 residues. Germline V lookup: CDR1 SGDLS, CDR2 YYNGEE. CDR3 DNA: TGTGCCAGCAGCCCACCCTCGGGACAGGGGCACGATGGCTACACCTTC. It is translated as CASSPPSGQGHDGYTF. The full variable domain, in which reference TRBV9 and TRBJ1-2 provide the parts outside the CDR3, is DSGVTQTPKHLITATGQRVTLRCSPRSGDLSVYWYQQSLDQGLQFLIQYYNGEERAKGNILERFSAQQFPDLHSELNLSSLELGDSALYFCASSPPSGQGHDGYTFGSGTRLTVV.

The chain joins TRBV7-2 to TRBJ2-5, with D unresolved. Trimming removed 5 bases from V and 5 bases from J, with 15 bases in between. Per the germline V gene, CDR1 is SGHTA and CDR2 is FQGNSA. This CDR3 has 14 residues. The CDR3 region has the DNA TGTGCCAGCAGCATCGGGTCAGCCGGGGAGACCCAGTACTTC. It codes for CASSIGSAGETQYF.

The chain has TRBV3-1 (or the pseudogene TRBV3-2) and TRBJ1-5; D possibly corresponds to TRBD1 (5 bases). Trimming shortened V by 3 bases and J by 5 bases, and 11 bases separated the two germline ends. The CDR3 sequence is 14 residues long. Looked up from germline, CDR1 is LGHDT and CDR2 is YNNKEL (reference sequence). CDR3 DNA: TGTGCCAGCAGCCACTCGGGGGATTATCAGCCCCAGCATTTT. Amino acids: CASSHSGDYQPQHF.

CDR3 loop: CASWPGGGPGELFF. The CDR3 DNA reads TGTGCCAGCTGGCCGGGGGGAGGACCCGGGGAGCTGTTTTTT. The chain joins TRBV6-5 to TRBJ2-2, with 7 bases aligning to TRBD2. V lost 8 bases and J lost 6; bases outside the gene matches: 9. The CDR3 extends over 14 amino acids. The germline V gene encodes CDR1 MNHEY and CDR2 SVGAGI.

The rearrangement uses TRBV9 and TRBJ2-7; D may be TRBD2 (7 bases). From germline, CDR1 is SGDLS and CDR2 YYNGEE. V gave up 4 bases and J gave up 5 bases, with 10 bases separating them. CDR3 length equals 12 residues. CDR3 in amino acids: CASSQGGDEQYF. The CDR3 bases are TGTGCCAGCAGCCAAGGGGGGGACGAGCAGTACTTC.